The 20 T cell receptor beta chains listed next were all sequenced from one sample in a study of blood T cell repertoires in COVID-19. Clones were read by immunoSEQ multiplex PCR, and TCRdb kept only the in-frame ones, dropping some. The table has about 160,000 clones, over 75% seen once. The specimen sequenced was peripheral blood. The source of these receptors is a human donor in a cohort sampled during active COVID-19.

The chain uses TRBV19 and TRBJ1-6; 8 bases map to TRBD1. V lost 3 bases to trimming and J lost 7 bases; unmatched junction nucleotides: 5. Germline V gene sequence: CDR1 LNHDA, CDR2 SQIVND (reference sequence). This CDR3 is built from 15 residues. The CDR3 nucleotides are TGTGCCAGTAGTATCACGGGACAGGTCAATTCACCCCTCCACTTT. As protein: CASSITGQVNSPLHF.

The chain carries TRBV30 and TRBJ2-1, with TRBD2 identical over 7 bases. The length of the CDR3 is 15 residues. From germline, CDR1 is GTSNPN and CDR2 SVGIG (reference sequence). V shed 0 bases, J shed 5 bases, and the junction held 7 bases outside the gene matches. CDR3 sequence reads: CAWSVWSGVDNEQFF. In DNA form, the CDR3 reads TGTGCCTGGAGTGTATGGAGCGGGGTGGACAATGAGCAGTTCTTC.

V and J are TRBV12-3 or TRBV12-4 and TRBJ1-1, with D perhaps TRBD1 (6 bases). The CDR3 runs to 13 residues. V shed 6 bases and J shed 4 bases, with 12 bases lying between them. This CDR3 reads CASRTTGTTEAFF. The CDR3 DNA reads TGTGCCAGCAGAACTACAGGGACCACTGAAGCTTTCTTT.

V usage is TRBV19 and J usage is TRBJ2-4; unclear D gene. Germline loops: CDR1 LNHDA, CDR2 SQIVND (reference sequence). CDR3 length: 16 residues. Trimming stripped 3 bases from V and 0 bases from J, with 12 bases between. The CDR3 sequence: CASSILTELAKNIQYF. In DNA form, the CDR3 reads TGTGCCAGTAGTATCTTAACTGAGCTAGCCAAAAACATTCAGTACTTC.

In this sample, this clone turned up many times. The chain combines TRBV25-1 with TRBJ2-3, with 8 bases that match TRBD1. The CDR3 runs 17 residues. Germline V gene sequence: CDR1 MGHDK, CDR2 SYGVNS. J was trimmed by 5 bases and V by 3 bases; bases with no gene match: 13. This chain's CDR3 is CASSEFRQGTMGDTQYF. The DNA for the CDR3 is TGTGCCAGCAGTGAGTTCCGACAGGGGACAATGGGAGATACGCAGTATTTT.

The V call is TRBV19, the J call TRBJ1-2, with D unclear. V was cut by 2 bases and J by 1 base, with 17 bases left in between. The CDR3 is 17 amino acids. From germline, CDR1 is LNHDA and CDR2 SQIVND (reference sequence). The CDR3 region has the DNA TGTGCCAGTAGTATACCAACATCACGGGTCCTTAACTATGGCTACACCTTC. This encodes CASSIPTSRVLNYGYTF.

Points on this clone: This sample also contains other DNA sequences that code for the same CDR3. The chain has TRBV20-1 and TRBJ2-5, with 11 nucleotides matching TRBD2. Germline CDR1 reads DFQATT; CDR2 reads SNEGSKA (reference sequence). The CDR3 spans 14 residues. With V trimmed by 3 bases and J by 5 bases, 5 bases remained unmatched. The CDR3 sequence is CSASLAGGPETQYF. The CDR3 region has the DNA TGCAGTGCTAGTTTAGCGGGGGGGCCGGAGACCCAGTACTTC.

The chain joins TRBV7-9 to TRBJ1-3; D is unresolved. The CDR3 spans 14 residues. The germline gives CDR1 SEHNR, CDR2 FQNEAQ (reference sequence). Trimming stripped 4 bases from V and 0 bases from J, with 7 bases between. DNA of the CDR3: TGTGCCAGCAGCTCAGAATCCTCTGGAAACACCATATATTTT. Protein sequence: CASSSESSGNTIYF.

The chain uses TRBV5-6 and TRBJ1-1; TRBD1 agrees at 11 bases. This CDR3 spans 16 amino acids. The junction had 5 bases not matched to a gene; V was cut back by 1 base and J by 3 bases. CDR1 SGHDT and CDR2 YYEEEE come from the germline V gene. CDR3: CASSLSPGQGDTEAFF. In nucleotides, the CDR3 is TGTGCCAGCAGCTTGTCCCCGGGACAGGGGGACACTGAAGCTTTCTTT.

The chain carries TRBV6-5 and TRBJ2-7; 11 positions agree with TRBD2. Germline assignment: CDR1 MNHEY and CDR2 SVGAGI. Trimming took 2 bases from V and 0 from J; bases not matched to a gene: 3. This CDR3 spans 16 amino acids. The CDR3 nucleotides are TGTGCCAGCAGTTACGGGCTAGCGGGGGGCTCCTACGAGCAGTACTTC. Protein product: CASSYGLAGGSYEQYF.

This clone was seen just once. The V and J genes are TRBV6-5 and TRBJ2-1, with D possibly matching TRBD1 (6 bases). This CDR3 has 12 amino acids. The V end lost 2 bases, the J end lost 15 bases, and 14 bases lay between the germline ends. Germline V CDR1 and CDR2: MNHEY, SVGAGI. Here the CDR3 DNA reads TGTGCCAGCAGTTACATTGGGGGCCCTGGGTTCTTC. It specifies CASSYIGGPGFF.

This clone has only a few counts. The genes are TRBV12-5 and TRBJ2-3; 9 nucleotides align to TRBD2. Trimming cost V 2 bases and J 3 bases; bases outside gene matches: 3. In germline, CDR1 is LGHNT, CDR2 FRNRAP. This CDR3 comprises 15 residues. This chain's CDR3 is CASGLSAGGTDTQYF. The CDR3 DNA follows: TGTGCTAGTGGTTTGTCAGCGGGAGGAACAGATACGCAGTATTTT.

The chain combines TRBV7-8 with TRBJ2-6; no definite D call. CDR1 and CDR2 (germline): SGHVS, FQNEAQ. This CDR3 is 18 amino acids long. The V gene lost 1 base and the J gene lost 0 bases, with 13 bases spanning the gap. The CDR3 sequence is CASSLGSDSPSGANVLTF. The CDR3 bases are TGTGCCAGCAGCTTAGGTTCAGACTCACCCTCTGGGGCCAACGTCCTGACTTTC.

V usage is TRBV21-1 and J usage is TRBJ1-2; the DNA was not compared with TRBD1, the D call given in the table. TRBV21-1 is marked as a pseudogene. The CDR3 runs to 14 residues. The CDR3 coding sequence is TGTGCCAGCAGCAAGAACAGCAGGGGCTATGGCTACACCTTC. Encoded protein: CASSKNSRGYGYTF.

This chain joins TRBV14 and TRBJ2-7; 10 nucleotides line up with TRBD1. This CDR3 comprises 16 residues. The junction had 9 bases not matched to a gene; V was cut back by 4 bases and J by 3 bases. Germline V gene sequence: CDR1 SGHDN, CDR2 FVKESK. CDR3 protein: CASSLVPGQGHYEQYF. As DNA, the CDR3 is TGTGCCAGCAGCCTTGTACCGGGACAGGGGCACTACGAGCAGTACTTC.

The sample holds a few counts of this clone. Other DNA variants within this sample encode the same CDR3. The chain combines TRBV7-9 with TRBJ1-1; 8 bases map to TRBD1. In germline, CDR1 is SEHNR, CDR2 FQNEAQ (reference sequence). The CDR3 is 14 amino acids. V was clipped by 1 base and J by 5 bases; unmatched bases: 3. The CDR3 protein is CASSLVRQGTEAFF. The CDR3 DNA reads TGTGCCAGCAGCTTAGTGCGACAGGGGACTGAAGCTTTCTTT.

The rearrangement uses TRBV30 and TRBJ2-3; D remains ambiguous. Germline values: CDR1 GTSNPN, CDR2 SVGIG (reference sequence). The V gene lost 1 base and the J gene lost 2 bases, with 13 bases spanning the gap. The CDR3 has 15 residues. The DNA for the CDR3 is TGTGCCTGGAGTGCCCAGACTTCCCCCACAGATACGCAGTATTTT. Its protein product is CAWSAQTSPTDTQYF.

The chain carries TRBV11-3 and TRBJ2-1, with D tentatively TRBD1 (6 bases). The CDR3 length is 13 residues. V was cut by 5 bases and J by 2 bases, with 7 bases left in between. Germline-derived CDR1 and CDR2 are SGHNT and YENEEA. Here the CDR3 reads CASSDRTYNEQFF. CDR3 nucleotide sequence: TGTGCCAGCAGCGACAGGACCTACAATGAGCAGTTCTTC.

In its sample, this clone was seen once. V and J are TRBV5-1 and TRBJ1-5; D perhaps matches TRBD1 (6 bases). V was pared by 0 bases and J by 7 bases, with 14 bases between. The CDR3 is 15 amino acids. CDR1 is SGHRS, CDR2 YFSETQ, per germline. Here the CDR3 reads CASSLDTGPGQPQHF. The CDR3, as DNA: TGCGCCAGCAGCTTGGATACAGGGCCGGGACAGCCCCAGCATTTT.

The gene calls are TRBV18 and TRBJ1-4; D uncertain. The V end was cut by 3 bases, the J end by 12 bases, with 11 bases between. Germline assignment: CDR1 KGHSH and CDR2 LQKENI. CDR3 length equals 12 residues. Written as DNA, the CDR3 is TGTGCCAGCTCACCCCTTCATGGAGAACTGTTTTTT. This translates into CASSPLHGELFF.